Sequencing of this T cell receptor (beta chain) was carried out in a study of graft-versus-host responses after intestinal transplantation. Study-wide background: As for transplant type, recipients had multivisceral, liver-intestinal, or isolated intestinal grafts. Each recipient received anti-thymocyte globulin induction, then tacrolimus and steroids for 2 to 3 years. Findings of the study overall: GvH clones were identified in recipient marrow, with some first appearing in ileum or blood. Circulating GvH clones peaking coincided with falling HvG clones soon after transplant.

The ends lost 9 bases at V and 9 bases at J; junction bases unmatched: 8. The V gene's germline CDR1 is SGHAT and CDR2 FQNNGV. This CDR3 is built from 14 residues. Data came from immunoSEQ multiplex PCR; TCRdb stores just in-frame clones and leaves some out. The table records about 100,000 clones, over 75% of them present only once. A note on this clone: Its antigen is not known.

The receptor comes from a human patient who received an intestinal transplant, so some T cells may come from the graft donor. The rearrangement links TRBV11-2 to TRBJ2-1; 13 positions agree with TRBD2. The sample in question was PBMCs, obtained 450 to 460 days after intestinal transplant. The CDR3 loop is CASFPLAGGPEQFF. For the CDR3, the DNA is TGTGCCAGTTTTCCACTAGCGGGGGGGCCTGAGCAGTTCTTC.